Described below is a single T cell receptor beta chain sequence and its context. Here immunoSEQ multiplex PCR was the method, and the copy in TCRdb shows in-frame clones only, minus some. The repertoire holds nearly 1 million clones, with 76% as singletons. This entry is derived from a study of shared clonotypes between healthy human individuals. CDR1 is MGHRA and CDR2 is YSYEKL in the germline V gene. The CDR3 totals 15 residues. V lost 2 bases and J 2 bases, leaving 10 bases between the germline ends. The sample taken for sequencing was memory CD4+ T cells sorted from blood. The subset is: CD45RA-negative fraction. V and J are TRBV4-1 and TRBJ1-3, with D perhaps matching TRBD1 (5 bases). This receptor was taken from a man younger than 35 in good health. This CDR3 reads CASSQLQGTGNTIYF. The CDR3 DNA sequence: TGCGCCAGCAGCCAACTCCAGGGAACTGGAAACACCATATATTTT.